The next 23 T cell receptor beta chains were all read from a single sample in a study of CD8 T cells in Susac syndrome. With random hexamers, reverse transcription was performed on about 0.45 to 1 ug of RNA. TCRdb passed the immunoSEQ multiplex PCR reads through MiXCR, listing each CDR3 protein once. The sample yields about 290,000 distinct CDR3 sequences, roughly 85% seen once. Sequenced material: CD8+ T cells from PBMCs. The receptors shown here come from a human donor with multiple sclerosis.

V gene TRBV27 combines with J gene TRBJ2-1, with D maybe TRBD1 (5 bases). V was clipped by 2 bases and J by 9 bases, with 14 bases between them. Germline CDR1 MNHEY, CDR2 SMNVEV (reference sequence). This CDR3 region has 14 residues. The chain's CDR3 is CASSLVPPQGEQFF. The CDR3 coding sequence is TGTGCCAGCAGTTTAGTCCCCCCTCAGGGTGAGCAGTTCTTC.

The chain combines TRBV27 with TRBJ1-2, with 7 bases lining up with TRBD1. The ends lost 3 bases at V and 4 bases at J; junction bases unmatched: 11. The CDR3 is 16 amino acids. CDR1 and CDR2 (germline): MNHEY, SMNVEV (reference sequence). CDR3 sequence reads: CASSFSRAGGGYGYTF. The CDR3 DNA reads TGTGCCAGCAGTTTTAGTCGGGCAGGGGGGGGCTATGGCTACACCTTC.

The V gene is TRBV27, the J gene TRBJ2-2, with 10 positions matching TRBD2. Germline V gives CDR1 MNHEY, CDR2 SMNVEV (reference sequence). The V segment lost 5 bases and the J segment 7 bases; nucleotides outside the gene matches: 10. The CDR3 consists of 16 residues. CDR3 sequence reads: CASSPSSAGGDGELFF. CDR3 nucleotide sequence: TGTGCCAGCAGTCCCTCGTCAGCGGGGGGGGACGGGGAGCTGTTTTTT.

This clonotype showed up just once. The junction does not match germline at one end; this may be a read error. The chain has TRBV6-1 and TRBJ2-7, with 9 bases that match TRBD1. CDR1 is MNHNS, CDR2 SASEGT, per germline. The length of the CDR3 is 14 residues. The CDR3: CASIEGTGYYEQYF. In nucleotides, the CDR3 is TGTGCCAGCATTGAAGGGACAGGGTATTACGAGCAGTACTTC.

V and J are TRBV4-3 and TRBJ2-1; TRBD1 is a possible D gene (7 bases). This CDR3 comprises 13 residues. V lost 7 bases and J 7 bases, leaving 14 bases between the germline ends. Germline CDR1 is LGHNA and CDR2 is YSLEER. The CDR3 DNA reads TGCGCCAGCAAGGGGGCGGGAAGGAATGAGCAGTTCTTC. This translates into CASKGAGRNEQFF.

The genes are TRBV5-1 and TRBJ2-7; D is ambiguous. Trimming shortened V by 0 bases and J by 2 bases, and 9 bases separated the two germline ends. CDR3 length: 14 amino acids. Germline CDR1 reads SGHRS; CDR2 reads YFSETQ. CDR3 region: CASSLVEIPYEQYF. CDR3 DNA: TGCGCCAGCAGCTTGGTAGAGATACCCTACGAGCAGTACTTC.

The rearrangement joins TRBV4-3 to TRBJ2-1; TRBD2 agrees at 9 bases. The CDR3 contains 15 residues. In germline, CDR1 is LGHNA, CDR2 YSLEER. After removal of 3 bases from V and 6 bases from J, the junction contained 6 bases not matched to a gene. CDR3 amino acids: CASSHGSGSLNEQFF. CDR3 nucleotides: TGCGCCAGCAGCCATGGTAGCGGGAGTCTCAATGAGCAGTTCTTC.

The rearrangement links TRBV6-1 to TRBJ2-7; maybe TRBD1 (6 bases). Germline-derived CDR1 and CDR2 are MNHNS and SASEGT. This CDR3 region has 13 residues. V was clipped by 5 bases and J by 0 bases, with 8 bases between them. CDR3 nucleotides: TGTGCCAGCAGTCAGGGGCGCTCCTACGAGCAGTACTTC. Its translation: CASSQGRSYEQYF.

This rearrangement joins TRBV7-6 to TRBJ2-7; 7 nucleotides agree with TRBD1. This CDR3 region has 15 residues. Trimming at V came to 2 bases and at J to 6 bases, leaving 10 bases not matched to a gene. Germline loops: CDR1 SGHVS, CDR2 FNYEAQ. The CDR3 DNA is TGTGCCAGCAGCTTATCAGGGGGAGAGGGGTCCGAGCAGTACTTC. This encodes CASSLSGGEGSEQYF.

This clonotype was counted once. The chain couples TRBV21-1 to TRBJ2-6; the table's TRBD2 call for D was not verified on the DNA. TRBV21-1 is deemed a pseudogene. CDR3 length equals 16 residues. Here the CDR3 DNA reads TGTGCCAGCAACCTGGGCCAGTTTGCTGGGGCCAACGTCCTGACTTTC. This encodes CASNLGQFAGANVLTF.

The chain links TRBV29-1 to TRBJ2-2; the D is unclear. Germline V gene sequence: CDR1 SQVTM, CDR2 ANQGSEA. This CDR3 has 14 residues. Trimming took off 7 bases at V and 2 bases at J, with 14 bases between the two ends. CDR3 DNA: TGCAGCGCCCTGGGGTCGGGTAACACCGGGGAGCTGTTTTTT. As protein: CSALGSGNTGELFF.

This clonotype was detected only once. This chain links TRBV20-1 with TRBJ2-7; 7 bases are a match to TRBD1. The ends lost 0 bases at V and 7 bases at J; junction bases unmatched: 12. CDR3 size: 15 residues. Germline CDR1 is DFQATT and CDR2 is SNEGSKA (reference sequence). CDR3 DNA: TGCAGTGCTAGAGACCCAGGGGGACAATGGGTGGAGCAGTACTTC. Amino acids: CSARDPGGQWVEQYF.

The chain links TRBV15 to TRBJ2-2; D is uncertain. CDR3 length equals 14 residues. CDR1 is LNHNV, CDR2 YYDKDF, per germline (reference sequence). Trimming cost V 8 bases and J 4 bases, with 14 bases left between them. CDR3 bases: TGTGCCACCCGGCAGGCCCCGGGCACCGGGGAGCTGTTTTTT. Translating it yields CATRQAPGTGELFF.

This rearrangement joins TRBV5-6 to TRBJ2-7; 7 positions agree with TRBD2. The CDR3 contains 18 residues. After removal of 4 bases from V and 3 bases from J, the junction contained 19 bases not matched to a gene. The germline CDR1 and CDR2 sequences are SGHDT and YYEEEE. CDR3 in amino acids: CASSALDGETSLNYEQYF. The CDR3 nucleotides are TGTGCCAGCAGCGCCTTAGACGGGGAGACTAGCCTTAACTACGAGCAGTACTTC.

The chain recombines TRBV28 with TRBJ2-1; D not resolved. The CDR3 is made up of 11 amino acids. The germline V gene encodes CDR1 MDHEN and CDR2 SYDVKM. With 4 bases removed from V and 5 bases from J, the gap between germline ends came to 3 bases. Written as DNA, the CDR3 is TGTGCCAGCAGTTGGAACAATGAGCAGTTCTTC. This gives the protein CASSWNNEQFF.

The chain employs TRBV24-1 and TRBJ2-1, with 12 nucleotides matching TRBD2. The CDR3 runs 19 residues. V lost 1 base, J lost 5 bases, and 11 bases stayed unmatched. Germline V CDR1 and CDR2: KGHDR, SFDVKD. The CDR3 is CATSDFNLAGGPKDNEQFF. The CDR3 DNA reads as TGTGCCACCAGTGATTTTAATCTAGCGGGAGGGCCGAAGGACAATGAGCAGTTCTTC.

This chain joins TRBV5-6 and TRBJ2-5; 7 nucleotides align to TRBD2. The CDR3 extends over 17 amino acids. V dropped 3 bases and J dropped 5; count of bases not matched to a gene: 16. Per the germline V gene, CDR1 is SGHDT and CDR2 is YYEEEE. CDR3 loop: CASSSAGRVREVETQYF. The DNA of the CDR3 is TGTGCCAGCAGCTCCGCAGGCCGGGTCCGGGAGGTCGAGACCCAGTACTTC.

This rearrangement joins TRBV27 to TRBJ2-1; D may match TRBD1 or TRBD2 (5 bases each). This CDR3 is 14 amino acids long. V shed 3 bases and J shed 4 bases, with 10 bases lying between them. The V gene's germline CDR1 is MNHEY and CDR2 SMNVEV (reference sequence). CDR3 residues: CASSLWGKYNEQFF. In nucleotides, the CDR3 is TGTGCCAGCAGTTTGTGGGGGAAATACAATGAGCAGTTCTTC.

This CDR3 is CASSMSGFEETQYF. CDR3 sequence (DNA): TGTGCCAGTAGTATGTCAGGGTTTGAGGAGACCCAGTACTTC. J is TRBJ2-5 and V is TRBV19; a weak D match, TRBD1 (5 bases). The germline CDR1 and CDR2 sequences are LNHDA and SQIVND (reference sequence). The CDR3 runs 14 residues. Trimming removed 3 bases from V and 5 bases from J, with 13 bases in between.

V usage is TRBV11-2 and J usage is TRBJ2-7; 13 nucleotides match TRBD2. This CDR3 has 20 amino acids. J lost 3 bases, V lost 5 bases, and 19 bases had no gene match. Germline V gene sequence: CDR1 SGHAT, CDR2 FQNNGV. CDR3 nucleotides: TGTGCCAGCAGCCCCTTAGGGCTTCCGGGACTAGCGGGGACACTCTACGAGCAGTACTTC. It codes for CASSPLGLPGLAGTLYEQYF.

CDR3 coding DNA: TGCGCCAGCAGCCTGGGACTAGCGGGAGCGGTCACCGGGGAGCTGTTTTTT. It encodes CASSLGLAGAVTGELFF. The chain combines TRBV4-3 with TRBJ2-2; 14 bases map to TRBD2. The V segment lost 4 bases and the J segment 4 bases; nucleotides outside the gene matches: 5. CDR1 and CDR2 from the germline V gene are LGHNA and YSLEER. The CDR3 is 17 amino acids.

This chain links TRBV28 with TRBJ2-1; D is unresolved. This CDR3 is 15 amino acids long. Germline loops: CDR1 MDHEN, CDR2 SYDVKM. The V gene lost 5 bases and the J gene lost 5 bases, with 16 bases spanning the gap. In nucleotides, the CDR3 is TGTGCCAGCAGTCGACCAGCTATTAAGGACAATGAGCAGTTCTTC. This translates into CASSRPAIKDNEQFF.

J is TRBJ2-4 and V is TRBV5-1; D is uncertain. This CDR3 is 15 amino acids long. The germline gives CDR1 SGHRS, CDR2 YFSETQ. The V gene lost 5 bases and the J gene lost 0 bases, with 12 bases spanning the gap. Here the CDR3 reads CASSIWFLAKNIQYF. DNA for the CDR3: TGCGCCAGCAGTATTTGGTTCCTAGCCAAAAACATTCAGTACTTC.